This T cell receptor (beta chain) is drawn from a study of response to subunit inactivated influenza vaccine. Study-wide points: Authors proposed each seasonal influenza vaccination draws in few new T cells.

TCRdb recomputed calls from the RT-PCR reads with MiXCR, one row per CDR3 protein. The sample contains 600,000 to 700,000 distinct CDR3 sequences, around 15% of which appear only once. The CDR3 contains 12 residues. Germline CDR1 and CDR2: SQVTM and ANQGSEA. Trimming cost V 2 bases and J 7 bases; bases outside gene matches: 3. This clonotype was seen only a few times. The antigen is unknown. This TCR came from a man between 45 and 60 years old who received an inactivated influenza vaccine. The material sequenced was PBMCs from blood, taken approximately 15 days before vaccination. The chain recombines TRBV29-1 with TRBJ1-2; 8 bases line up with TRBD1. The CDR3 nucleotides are TGCAGCGTTGAACAGGGGGCTGTTGGCTACACCTTC. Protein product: CSVEQGAVGYTF.